Listed below are T cell receptor beta chains from one sample, sequenced in a study of beta chain features in type 1 diabetes. Method: immunoSEQ multiplex PCR; TCRdb's copy keeps in-frame clones and lacks some. Counted here are roughly 330,000 clones, about 11% occurring once; the ten biggest clones make up 0.015%. Sequencing used naive CD4+ T cells from blood. These receptors were collected from a woman in her twenties or thirties in good health. Both conserved end residues are part of each CDR3. A D gene is named only where the DNA matches it firmly. Expanded clones are given a class, and other clones once, few, many or no size at all.

d_call clone_size j_call v_call cdr3_length cdr3_nt cdr3_aa
NA many TRBJ2-3 TRBV9 12 TGTGCCAGCAGCGCTAGCACAGATACGCAGTATTTT CASSASTDTQYF
TRBD2 NA TRBJ2-5 TRBV2 15 TGTGCCAGCAGTGTGTTTAGCGGGAGCCAAGAGACCCAGTACTTC CASSVFSGSQETQYF
NA NA TRBJ2-5 TRBV7-2 13 TGTGCCAGCAGCCCCTACGGGCAAGAGACCCAGTACTTC CASSPYGQETQYF
NA NA TRBJ2-3 TRBV4-3 17 TGCGCCAGCAGCCAAGAACCCCGCGGGATTAGCACAGATACGCAGTATTTT CASSQEPRGISTDTQYF
TRBD1 NA TRBJ2-7 TRBV29-1 14 TGCAGCGTTGATATCTCGGGACAGGGCTACGAGCAGTACTTC CSVDISGQGYEQYF
TRBD2 NA TRBJ2-7 TRBV6-5 14 TGTGCCAGCAGTTTACGGGAGGGAACGTACGAGCAGTACTTC CASSLREGTYEQYF
NA NA TRBJ2-4 TRBV11-2 14 TGTGCCAGTTGGTCAGGGCCGGGCAAAAACATTCAGTACTTC CASWSGPGKNIQYF
TRBD2 NA TRBJ2-3 TRBV28 14 TGTGCCAGCAGGTGGGGGGGGAGCACAGATACGCAGTATTTT CASRWGGSTDTQYF
NA few TRBJ2-3 TRBV23-1 18 TGCGCCAGACCTGGGACAAGTCTGTCCCCGACTTGCACAGATACGCAGTATTTT CARPGTSLSPTCTDTQYF
TRBD1 few TRBJ2-3 TRBV5-1 14 TGCGCCAGCAGCCCGGGACAGAGCACAGATACGCAGTATTTT CASSPGQSTDTQYF
NA NA TRBJ1-2 TRBV7-2 13 TGTGCCAGCAGCTCCGCAGGGGCGGATGGCTACACCTTC CASSSAGADGYTF
NA few TRBJ2-2 TRBV11-3 14 TGTGCCAGCAGCTACAGTTCGAACACCGGGGAGCTGTTTTTT CASSYSSNTGELFF
TRBD2 few TRBJ2-1 TRBV10-3 15 TGTGCCATCAGTAGGACTAGCGGGATTGGGCTTGAGCAGTTCTTC CAISRTSGIGLEQFF
NA NA TRBJ2-5 TRBV30 14 TGTGCCTGGAACTTGGGACTCCTCCAAGAGACCCAGTACTTC CAWNLGLLQETQYF
NA few TRBJ1-2 TRBV14 12 TGTGCCAGCAGCCCCGGGAACTATGGCTACACCTTC CASSPGNYGYTF
NA NA TRBJ2-5 TRBV2 13 TGTGCCAGCAGTGAACAGGGCGAAGAGACCCAGTACTTC CASSEQGEETQYF
NA NA TRBJ2-5 TRBV7-3 15 TGTGCCAGCAGCTTAGGAGGGGGGGCTGGGGAGACCCAGTACTTC CASSLGGGAGETQYF
NA few TRBJ2-7 TRBV27 14 TGTGCCAGCAGTTTATCAGGGGAACCATACGAGCAGTACTTC CASSLSGEPYEQYF
NA NA TRBJ1-2 TRBV6-5 13 TGTGCCAGCAGTGTTACTAGACAAGTTGGCTACACCTTC CASSVTRQVGYTF
NA few TRBJ2-1 TRBV27 13 TGTGCCAGCAGAAATTTCTCGGAGCTCGGGCAGTTCTTC CASRNFSELGQFF